The text below deals with one T cell receptor beta chain. Its target is not known. The ends were cut back, 4 bases at V and 7 bases at J, with 13 bases in the middle. CDR3 length: 13 amino acids. Germline V gene sequence: CDR1 MNHEY, CDR2 SMNVEV (reference sequence). Sequencing used immunoSEQ multiplex PCR; TCRdb keeps in-frame clones, though not all of them. The sample contains 80,000 to 130,000 clones, around 90% of which appear only once. This entry comes from a study of T cell responses to AZD1222 COVID-19 vaccine. Study results and limitations: Without day 14 samples, only post-peak T cell repertoires were studied.

The sequenced sample was peripheral blood, obtained on day 0 of AZD1222 vaccination. The chain is built from TRBV27 and TRBJ1-2; D ambiguous. The receptor was isolated from an adult in good health. CDR3 residues: CASSSPNTRGYTF. DNA of the CDR3: TGTGCCAGCAGTTCTCCGAACACACGTGGCTACACCTTC.